The TCR beta chain described here comes from a study of human T cells and chemical hapten exposure. Only a few counts were recorded for this clonotype. The antigen is undetermined. Time point indicated: patch test 2, 6 weeks after DPC sensitization. Treatment noted: therapeutic diphenylcyclopropenone sensitization with weekly scalp DPC. One entry per CDR3 protein, called by TCRdb with MiXCR from the RACE reads. The sample contains roughly 380,000 distinct CDR3 sequences, around 6% of which appear only once. The CDR3 loop spans 15 amino acids. Looked up from germline, CDR1 is LGHDT and CDR2 is YNNKEL (reference sequence). V lost 0 bases and J lost 7, with 16 bases in between. Whole-study results and caveats: Expanded TCRs clustered into significantly more large CDR3 similarity groups than controls, the analysis revealed.

The chain uses TRBV3-1 and TRBJ2-7, with a weak D call TRBD1 (5 bases). The TCR sequence derives from a woman younger than 35 with alopecia areata. Some clones in this sample may be carry-over from other donors' samples. The sequencing used whole blood, collected in connection with sensitization to the hapten diphenylcyclopropenone (DPC). DNA of the CDR3: TGTGCCAGCAGCCAAGATACTATAACAGGAAGAGAGCAGTACTTC. This encodes CASSQDTITGREQYF.